These T cell receptor beta chains were read from a single sample in a study of monozygotic twins with cystic fibrosis. Profiled with immunoSEQ multiplex PCR; TCRdb holds only in-frame clones, not every one. The table lists approximately 11,000 clones, roughly 95% of them singletons, with more than 0.65% in the top ten. The material sequenced was blood. These TCRs come from a boy younger than 18 with cystic fibrosis. Each CDR3 is given with its conserved first and last residue. A D gene is named only where the DNA matches it firmly. A clone size is listed for some rows: how often the clone was seen (once, few, many), or a class if it is expanded.

clone_size j_call v_call d_call cdr3_aa cdr3_nt
. TRBJ2-7 TRBV4-3 TRBD1 CASSQVGGDSYEQYF TGCGCCAGCAGCCAAGTAGGGGGCGACTCCTACGAGCAGTACTTC
. TRBJ1-2 TRBV6-5 . CASSYSGTGGNGYTF TGTGCCAGCAGTTACTCCGGGACGGGTGGGAATGGCTACACCTTC
once TRBJ1-1 TRBV9 . CASRPTGSTEAFF TGTGCCAGCAGACCCACGGGTAGCACTGAAGCTTTCTTT
. TRBJ2-5 TRBV7-9 . CASSGPGKGETQYF TGTGCCAGCAGCGGACCAGGGAAGGGGGAGACCCAGTACTTC
once TRBJ2-7 TRBV5-4 TRBD2 CASSLGAGGPYEQYF TGTGCCAGCAGCTTGGGGGCGGGAGGGCCCTACGAGCAGTACTTC
. TRBJ1-2 TRBV10-3 . CAISDRGNNYGYTF TGTGCCATCAGTGACAGGGGAAACAACTATGGCTACACCTTC
. TRBJ1-1 TRBV6-5 . CASRSGSTEAFF TGTGCCAGCAGATCGGGAAGCACTGAAGCTTTCTTT
. TRBJ2-7 TRBV15 . CATRDTGAYEQYF TGTGCCACCCGGGACACGGGGGCTTACGAGCAGTACTTC
. TRBJ1-6 TRBV18 . CASSPPQGNSPLHF TGTGCCAGCTCACCACCACAGGGTAATTCACCCCTCCACTTT
. TRBJ1-4 TRBV19 TRBD1 CASRPTGVNEKLFF TGTGCCAGTAGGCCGACAGGGGTTAATGAAAAACTGTTTTTT
. TRBJ1-4 TRBV9 . CASSVGDEYYNEKLFF TGTGCCAGCAGCGTAGGGGATGAGTACTATAATGAAAAACTGTTTTTT
once TRBJ1-3 TRBV5-1 . CASSLTRSGPLGNTIYF TGCGCCAGCAGCTTGACCAGATCGGGACCGCTCGGAAACACCATATATTTT
. TRBJ1-1 TRBV5-1 . CASSWGPSNTEAFF TGCGCCAGCAGCTGGGGACCTTCGAACACTGAAGCTTTCTTT
. TRBJ2-3 TRBV6-5 TRBD2 CASSVTSSTDTQYF TGTGCCAGCAGCGTGACTAGCAGCACAGATACGCAGTATTTT
. TRBJ1-1 TRBV30 TRBD1 CAWSVGQGSTEAFF TGTGCCTGGAGTGTCGGACAGGGGAGCACTGAAGCTTTCTTT
. TRBJ1-1 TRBV7-2 . CASSYGAGYTEAFF TGTGCCAGCAGCTACGGAGCGGGTTACACTGAAGCTTTCTTT
. TRBJ1-2 TRBV19 . CASSIAVSEENYGYTF TGTGCCAGTAGTATAGCGGTGTCCGAAGAAAACTATGGCTACACCTTC
few TRBJ2-2 TRBV30 TRBD1 CAWSTDRGRYTGELFF TGTGCCTGGAGTACAGACAGGGGGCGATACACCGGGGAGCTGTTTTTT
. TRBJ1-1 TRBV28 . CASISTPPRLNTEAFF TGTGCCAGCATTTCGACTCCTCCGCGATTGAACACTGAAGCTTTCTTT
. TRBJ2-3 TRBV30 TRBD2 CAWSITSGRSDTQYF TGTGCCTGGAGTATAACTAGCGGGAGATCAGATACGCAGTATTTT
once TRBJ2-7 TRBV28 TRBD2 CASSLLGGSAEQYF TGTGCCAGCAGTTTACTTGGCGGGAGCGCCGAGCAGTACTTC
. TRBJ1-1 TRBV18 . CASSPPVDGGWNTEAFF TGTGCCAGCTCACCACCGGTGGACGGGGGGTGGAACACTGAAGCTTTCTTT
. TRBJ2-7 TRBV4-3 . CASSQVSGRSYEQYF TGCGCCAGCAGCCAAGTCTCCGGGAGAAGCTACGAGCAGTACTTC
. TRBJ1-2 TRBV14 . CASSQDYYGYTF TGTGCCAGCAGCCAGGACTACTATGGCTACACCTTC
. TRBJ1-5 TRBV6-6 . CASSYGQNQPQHF TGTGCCAGCAGTTATGGCCAGAATCAGCCCCAGCATTTT
. TRBJ2-1 TRBV7-9 TRBD1 CASLLPGQEKLNEQFF TGTGCCAGCTTACTACCGGGACAGGAAAAATTGAATGAGCAGTTCTTC
. TRBJ1-1 TRBV5-1 . CASSWQGAEAFF TGCGCCAGCAGCTGGCAGGGCGCGGAAGCTTTCTTT
. TRBJ1-6 TRBV11-2 . CASSFQTGPSGSPLHF TGTGCCAGCAGCTTTCAGACAGGCCCCTCTGGGTCACCCCTCCACTTT
once TRBJ2-6 TRBV6-6 . CASSYRSGANVLTF TGTGCCAGCAGTTACCGCTCTGGGGCCAACGTCCTGACTTTC
. TRBJ2-2 TRBV9 . CASSASTGELFF TGTGCCAGCAGCGCTTCCACCGGGGAGCTGTTTTTT
. TRBJ1-2 TRBV29-1 . CSVAVGAGDGYTF TGCAGCGTAGCCGTAGGGGCTGGGGATGGCTACACCTTC
. TRBJ1-4 TRBV6-5 . CASSYSGVNEKLFF TGTGCCAGCAGTTACTCAGGGGTTAATGAAAAACTGTTTTTT
. TRBJ2-7 TRBV5-3 TRBD2 CARSFIIPGLEVEQYF TGTGCCAGAAGCTTTATTATCCCGGGACTAGAAGTCGAGCAGTACTTC
. TRBJ1-2 TRBV29-1 . CSVGRGSRDPNYGYTF TGCAGCGTAGGGAGGGGCAGCAGGGATCCTAACTATGGCTACACCTTC
few TRBJ2-1 TRBV4-1 . CASSQDPGTHNEQFF TGCGCCAGCAGCCAAGATCCGGGAACACACAATGAGCAGTTCTTC
. TRBJ2-1 TRBV9 TRBD2 CASTTRSGRALYNEQFF TGTGCCAGCACCACTAGGTCCGGGAGGGCCCTCTACAATGAGCAGTTCTTC
. TRBJ2-1 TRBV7-3 . CASSPPASRGNEQFF TGTGCCAGCAGCCCGCCCGCGAGTAGGGGGAATGAGCAGTTCTTC
once TRBJ2-7 TRBV5-1 TRBD1 CASSLSRGKTYEQYF TGCGCCAGCAGCCTTAGCAGGGGGAAGACCTACGAGCAGTACTTC
once TRBJ1-1 TRBV5-1 TRBD1 CASSWGTGERTEAFF TGCGCCAGCAGCTGGGGGACAGGGGAGCGCACTGAAGCTTTCTTT
. TRBJ2-5 TRBV6-4 TRBD2 CASSALAGETQYF TGTGCCAGCAGTGCGCTAGCGGGAGAGACCCAGTACTTC
. TRBJ2-5 TRBV2 . CASSDRRTVEGTQYF TGTGCCAGCAGTGATCGACGGACAGTCGAAGGGACCCAGTACTTC
. TRBJ1-4 TRBV6-5 TRBD1 CASSFGQGSEKLFF TGTGCCAGCAGCTTCGGACAGGGGAGTGAAAAACTGTTTTTT
. TRBJ2-7 TRBV28 TRBD1 CASSLTLGTGAGQQYF TGTGCCAGCAGTTTAACGTTGGGGACAGGGGCAGGTCAGCAGTACTTC
. TRBJ1-3 TRBV6-5 . CASTLSGGLGNTIYF TGTGCCAGCACCCTATCGGGCGGGCTCGGAAACACCATATATTTT
once TRBJ2-2 TRBV19 TRBD1 CASSIITGTESTGELFF TGTGCCAGTAGTATCATAACCGGGACAGAGAGCACCGGGGAGCTGTTTTTT
. TRBJ2-1 TRBV7-2 TRBD2 CASSRRELGLADGEQFF TGTGCCAGCAGCCGGCGGGAATTGGGACTAGCGGACGGGGAGCAGTTCTTC
. TRBJ2-3 TRBV19 TRBD2 CASSRTSGTTDTQYF TGTGCCAGTAGCCGGACTAGCGGGACTACAGATACGCAGTATTTT
. TRBJ1-1 TRBV27 . CASHWKKSVLLNTEAFF TGTGCCAGCCATTGGAAGAAAAGTGTCCTTCTCAACACTGAAGCTTTCTTT
. TRBJ2-5 TRBV10-3 . CAISESSGSPLETQYF TGTGCCATCAGTGAGTCGTCGGGCAGTCCCCTGGAGACCCAGTACTTC
. TRBJ1-4 TRBV28 TRBD1 CASSPGTGDEKLFF TGTGCCAGCAGTCCCGGGACAGGGGATGAAAAACTGTTTTTT
. TRBJ2-3 TRBV9 TRBD1 CASSEGQRTDTQYF TGTGCCAGCAGCGAGGGACAGCGCACAGATACGCAGTATTTT
. TRBJ1-2 TRBV5-6 TRBD1 CASIHQGGDYGYTF TGTGCCAGCATCCACCAGGGGGGGGACTATGGCTACACCTTC
. TRBJ1-1 TRBV6-5 . CASSYFGNTEAFF TGTGCCAGCAGTTATTTTGGGAACACTGAAGCTTTCTTT
. TRBJ1-3 TRBV4-3 . CASSQDPWATRNTIYF TGCGCCAGCAGCCAAGATCCTTGGGCCACCCGAAACACCATATATTTT
. TRBJ1-2 TRBV28 . CASSFPGTAGGYTF TGTGCCAGCAGTTTCCCCGGGACGGCGGGAGGCTACACCTTC